These 15 T cell receptor beta chains came from one sample sequenced in a study of blood T cell repertoires in COVID-19. The data were produced by immunoSEQ multiplex PCR, yet TCRdb's version contains in-frame clones alone and is incomplete. The sample carries more than 200,000 clones, about four fifths recorded once. Sequenced: peripheral blood. The receptor source for this set is a woman of 80 years or more with acute or convalescent COVID-19.

The chain joins TRBV5-1 to TRBJ1-2; 7 bases line up with TRBD1. The trim removed 0 bases at V and 8 bases at J, leaving 13 bases unmatched. This CDR3 is built from 16 residues. Germline values: CDR1 SGHRS, CDR2 YFSETQ. This chain's CDR3 is CASSLGTLGGSWGYTF. In nucleotides, the CDR3 is TGCGCCAGCAGCTTGGGGACCTTAGGGGGCTCTTGGGGCTACACCTTC. Full variable domain (remainder filled in from reference TRBV5-1 and TRBJ1-2): KAGVTQTPRYLIKTRGQQVTLSCSPISGHRSVSWYQQTPGQGLQFLFEYFSETQRNKGNFPGRFSGRQFSNSRSEMNVSTLELGDSALYLCASSLGTLGGSWGYTFGSGTRLTVV.

The genes are TRBV7-2 and TRBJ1-3; D not certain. Trimming took 4 bases from V and 0 from J, leaving 10 bases between them. The CDR3 is 15 amino acids. CDR1 and CDR2 (germline): SGHTA, FQGNSA. The CDR3 coding sequence is TGTGCCAGCAGCTCTCGGGAAAACTCTGGAAACACCATATATTTT. Translated: CASSSRENSGNTIYF.

The chain couples TRBV30 to TRBJ2-7, with 12 bases aligning to TRBD2. The CDR3 totals 14 residues. Losses at the gene ends were 4 bases for V and 4 bases for J; bases not matched to a gene: 5. From germline, CDR1 is GTSNPN and CDR2 SVGIG (reference sequence). CDR3 amino acids: CAWTPLAGGYEQYF. The CDR3 region has the DNA TGTGCCTGGACCCCTCTAGCGGGAGGGTACGAGCAGTACTTC. Combining the CDR3 with reference TRBV30 and TRBJ2-7 gives the whole variable domain SQTIHQWPATLVQPVGSPLSLECTVEGTSNPNLYWYRQAAGRGLQLLFYSVGIGQISSEVPQNLSASRPQDRQFILSSKKLLLSDSGFYLCAWTPLAGGYEQYFGPGTRLTVT.

V is TRBV25-1 and J is TRBJ1-6, with 8 bases identical to TRBD1. Germline V gene data show CDR1 as MGHDK and CDR2 as SYGVNS. J was trimmed by 9 bases and V by 4 bases; bases with no gene match: 11. The CDR3 loop spans 16 amino acids. For the CDR3, the DNA is TGTGCCAGCAGTGCACCTCCCGGGACAGGACTTTCACCCCTCCACTTT. It yields the protein CASSAPPGTGLSPLHF.

As DNA, the CDR3 is TGTGCCACCAGCGAGGGAGGGGGGAATTCACCCCTCCACTTT. This codes for CATSEGGGNSPLHF. The chain recombines TRBV24-1 with TRBJ1-6, with D perhaps matching TRBD1 (6 bases). The CDR3 has 14 residues. V was pared by 7 bases and J by 7 bases, with 13 bases between. Germline CDR1 and CDR2: KGHDR and SFDVKD.

The chain combines TRBV19 with TRBJ2-5, with 9 positions matching TRBD2. The V gene end was trimmed by 5 bases and the J gene end by 3 bases; junction bases not matched to a gene: 10. Germline V CDR1 and CDR2: LNHDA, SQIVND (reference sequence). This CDR3 contains 16 residues. CDR3 loop: CASSEDWRGGKETQYF. CDR3 sequence (DNA): TGTGCCAGTAGTGAGGACTGGCGGGGGGGTAAAGAGACCCAGTACTTC.

V usage is TRBV6-2 or TRBV6-3 and J usage is TRBJ1-4; 8 bases are a match to TRBD1. V lost 4 bases and J lost 5; bases outside the gene matches: 9. CDR3 length equals 16 residues. Germline V lookup: CDR1 MNHEY, CDR2 SVGEGT. The CDR3 bases are TGTGCCAGCAGTTCACTCGTCGACAGGGGCAATGAAAAACTGTTTTTT. It specifies CASSSLVDRGNEKLFF.

The rearrangement uses TRBV10-3 and TRBJ1-4, with D tentatively TRBD1 (5 bases). Germline V gene sequence: CDR1 ENHRY, CDR2 SYGVKD. CDR3 size: 15 residues. Trimming removed 0 bases from V and 4 bases from J, with 9 bases in between. The CDR3 spells CAISESRQGNEKLFF. For the CDR3, the DNA is TGTGCCATCAGTGAGTCGAGGCAGGGTAATGAAAAACTGTTTTTT.

The V call is TRBV15, the J call TRBJ1-6, with 8 bases that match TRBD1. This CDR3 comprises 14 residues. With V trimmed by 3 bases and J by 8 bases, 3 bases remained unmatched. CDR1 and CDR2 from the germline V gene are LNHNV and YYDKDF (reference sequence). Here the CDR3 DNA reads TGTGCCACCAGCAGGACAGGGGAGTATTCACCCCTCCACTTT. Translation: CATSRTGEYSPLHF.

This rearrangement joins TRBV7-2 to TRBJ2-7, with D maybe TRBD1 (5 bases). In germline, CDR1 is SGHTA, CDR2 FQGNSA. V lost 3 bases, J lost 3 bases, and 12 bases lay in between. The CDR3 totals 14 residues. CDR3 in DNA: TGTGCCAGCAGCTTCCAGGGATTAGACTACGAGCAGTACTTC. Translation gives CASSFQGLDYEQYF.

This clone was recorded many times. The rearrangement joins TRBV18 to TRBJ1-2; the match to TRBD1 covers 8 bases. Unmatched junction bases numbered 10, after V lost 3 bases and J lost 7 bases. Germline V CDR1 and CDR2: KGHSH, LQKENI. The CDR3 has 15 residues. The CDR3 sequence is CASSPDIQGGVGYTF. The DNA of the CDR3 is TGTGCCAGCTCACCTGACATACAGGGGGGTGTTGGCTACACCTTC.

This clone was detected only once. This chain links TRBV10-2 with TRBJ2-7, with 8 bases matching TRBD2. J gave up 3 bases and V 6 bases, and 10 bases lay outside the gene matches. The CDR3 runs to 15 residues. Germline-derived CDR1 and CDR2 are WSHSY and SAAADI. CDR3 protein: CASRETSDSIYEQYF. In DNA form, the CDR3 reads TGCGCCAGCAGGGAGACTAGCGACTCCATCTACGAGCAGTACTTC.

The chain employs TRBV30 and TRBJ1-2; TRBD1 aligns across 9 bases. The J segment lost 4 bases and the V segment lost 2 bases, leaving 5 bases of the junction unmatched. This CDR3 contains 14 residues. Germline V gene data show CDR1 as GTSNPN and CDR2 as SVGIG (reference sequence). Here the CDR3 DNA reads TGTGCCTGGAGTAGGGGACAGGGAGGCTATGGCTACACCTTC. This translates into CAWSRGQGGYGYTF.

This chain links TRBV30 with TRBJ1-1; maybe TRBD1 (5 bases). CDR3 size: 14 residues. V lost 2 bases to trimming and J lost 3 bases, with 13 bases between them. Germline V gene data show CDR1 as GTSNPN and CDR2 as SVGIG (reference sequence). The CDR3 reads CAWSPGGRDTEAFF. The CDR3 DNA follows: TGTGCCTGGAGTCCCGGGGGGAGGGACACTGAAGCTTTCTTT.

The chain has TRBV7-2 and TRBJ2-3; 11 bases are shared with TRBD2. CDR1 and CDR2 (germline): SGHTA, FQGNSA. V lost 5 bases to trimming and J lost 8 bases; unmatched junction nucleotides: 15. The CDR3 length is 17 residues. For the CDR3, the DNA is TGTGCCAGCAGCCCGAGCCTGACTAGCGGGGTCAAGGCTACGCAGTATTTT. Translating it yields CASSPSLTSGVKATQYF.